This T cell receptor (beta chain) was captured in a study of identical twins (dated by TCRdb to the mid-2010s). Turning to the overall study: TCR alpha and beta repertoires from monozygotic twins, unrelated adults of various ages and cord blood were deep-sequenced to test whether fetal clonotypes persist. To rule out contamination, replicate twin experiments were performed at different times with different library preparation protocols.

This clonotype was observed at least ten times. Its antigen is unknown. No much larger clone exists at a distance of one base, and base qualities are not known. In the germline V gene (reference sequence), CDR1 corresponds to LGHDT and CDR2 to YNNKEL. Measured from the cysteine to the phenylalanine, the CDR3 is 18 residues long. CDR3 DNA is the only sequence kept; it has 54 bases, read in frame from the first base. The germline ends are 15 bases apart after V is trimmed by 1 base and J by 0 bases. Libraries were made using 5' RACE. Sequenced using an Illumina HiSeq 2000. Template switching added a universal primer binding site, and the final cDNA carried a unique molecular identifier that allowed TCR cDNA molecules to be counted accurately. First-strand cDNA for TCR alpha and beta chains was synthesized from specific primers in the conserved constant-segment region. To control for contamination, every cDNA library was double barcoded, receiving both a SMART-Mk sample barcode and Illumina barcodes. Two successive PCR steps introduced TruSeq adapter sequences along with Illumina sample barcodes. The TCR alpha and beta cDNA libraries were sequenced on the Illumina HiSeq platform using custom primers. As for the authors' bioinformatics: MiGEC processed the raw reads to extract unique molecular identifiers, while MiXCR was used to determine the CDR3 positions. For each individual, recombination models were inferred using an EM algorithm with the repgenHMM and IGoR tools. Shared clonotypes were analyzed with the tcR package in R, and sharing was normalized by the product of cloneset sizes. To study raw recombination free of thymic and clonal selection effects, out-of-frame nonproductive sequences were analyzed. The public sequencing data were trimmed at Q25 with fastp and processed into clonotypes with MiXCR by TCRdb, which kept only in-frame beta chains. Records with the same CDR3 protein are collapsed into one entry carrying the most frequent genes and DNA. The V and J calls come from TCRdb's annotation, not from the publication. The sample yields under 300,000 distinct CDR3 sequences; about 14% were counted once. Around 8.9% of the sample comes from the top ten.

The investigation overall reported the following: In monozygotic twins, recombination models systematically underestimated out-of-frame TCR alpha sharing, but the models matched the sharing seen between unrelated individuals. Excess twin sharing in beta out-of-frame sequences was weaker because fewer shared sequences lowered the signal-to-noise ratio. Invariant T cells such as MAIT and iNKT could partly confound zero-insertion analyses, though diverse VJ usage argued against this for most clonotypes. Abundant cord blood beta clonotypes had fewer insertions, young adult naive repertoires showed a similar but weaker trend, and memory repertoires showed no such trend. Because the same donors could not be followed over many years, the conclusions relied on cross-sectional statistical analysis. Compared with coincidental sharing between unrelated individuals, out-of-frame TCR alpha sequences shared between twins showed an excess of sequences with low generation probability.

All donors were healthy Caucasians. Miltenyi CD45RO+ enrichment and human naive T-cell isolation kits were used to isolate memory (CD45RO+) and naive T cells from PBMC. This clonotype was sampled from a woman between 18 and 29 years old in good health. The sequence links TRBV3-1 to TRBJ2-2; TRBD2 could be the D gene, as 6 bases match. The sequenced material came from memory (CD45RO+) T cells sorted from blood. This specimen's cell subset or site label, per the study, means: CD45RO+ enriched T cells. The sequenced DNA is TGTGCCAGCAGCCAAGTTGTCGGGGGTTACGCGAACACCGGGGAGCTGTTTTTT. Translated, this is CASSQVVGGYANTGELFF.